This TCR beta chain was identified during a study of T cell repertoires in cytomegalovirus infection. A single record per CDR3 protein comes from TCRdb applying MiXCR to the reads. The sample gives 100,000 to 150,000 distinct CDR3 sequences, approximately 8.8% of which show up once; 9.5% to 13% is in the top ten. Many counts were recorded for this clonotype. The CDR3 covers 14 residues. Germline V gene data show CDR1 as DFQATT and CDR2 as SNEGSKA (reference sequence). The V gene end was trimmed by 3 bases and the J gene end by 9 bases; junction bases not matched to a gene: 10. Sequenced material: PBMCs. V is TRBV20-1 and J is TRBJ2-3, with 9 bases that match TRBD2. This TCR derives from a human donor in good health (CMV status not recorded). Some clones in this sample may be carry-over from other donors' samples. This CDR3 reads CSASEVAGAGTQYF. Written as DNA, the CDR3 is TGCAGTGCTAGTGAAGTAGCGGGGGCTGGGACGCAGTATTTT.